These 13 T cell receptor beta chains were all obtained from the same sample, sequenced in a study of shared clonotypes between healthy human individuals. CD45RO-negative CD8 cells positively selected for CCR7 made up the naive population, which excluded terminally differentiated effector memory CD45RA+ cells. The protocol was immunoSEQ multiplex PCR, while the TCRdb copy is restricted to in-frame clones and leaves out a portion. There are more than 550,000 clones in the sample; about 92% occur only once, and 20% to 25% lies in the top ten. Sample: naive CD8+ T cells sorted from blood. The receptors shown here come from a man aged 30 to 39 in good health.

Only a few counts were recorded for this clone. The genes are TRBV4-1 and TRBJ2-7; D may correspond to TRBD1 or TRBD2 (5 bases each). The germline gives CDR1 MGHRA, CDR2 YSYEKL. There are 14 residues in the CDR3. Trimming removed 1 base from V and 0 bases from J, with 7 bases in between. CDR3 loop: CASSQGDASYEQYF. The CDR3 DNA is TGCGCCAGCAGCCAAGGGGACGCCTCCTACGAGCAGTACTTC.

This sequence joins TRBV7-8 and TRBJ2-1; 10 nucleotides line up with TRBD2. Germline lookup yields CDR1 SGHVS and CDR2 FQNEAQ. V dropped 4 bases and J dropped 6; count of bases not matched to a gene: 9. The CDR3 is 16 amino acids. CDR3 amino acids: CASSSGLADFVNEQFF. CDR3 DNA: TGTGCCAGCAGCTCCGGACTAGCGGACTTCGTCAATGAGCAGTTCTTC.

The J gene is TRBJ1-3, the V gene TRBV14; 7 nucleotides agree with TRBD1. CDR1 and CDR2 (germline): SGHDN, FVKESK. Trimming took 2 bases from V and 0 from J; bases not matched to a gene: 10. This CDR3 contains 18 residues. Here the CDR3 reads CASSQKFLDRHSGNTIYF. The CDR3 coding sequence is TGTGCCAGCAGCCAAAAGTTTCTGGACAGGCACTCTGGAAACACCATATATTTT.

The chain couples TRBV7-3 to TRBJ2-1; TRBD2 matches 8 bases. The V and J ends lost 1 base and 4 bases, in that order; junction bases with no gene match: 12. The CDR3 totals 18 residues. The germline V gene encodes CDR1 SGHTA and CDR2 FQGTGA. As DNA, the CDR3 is TGTGCCAGCAGCTTAATTCTAGCGGGCACCCCCTTTTACAATGAGCAGTTCTTC. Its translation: CASSLILAGTPFYNEQFF.

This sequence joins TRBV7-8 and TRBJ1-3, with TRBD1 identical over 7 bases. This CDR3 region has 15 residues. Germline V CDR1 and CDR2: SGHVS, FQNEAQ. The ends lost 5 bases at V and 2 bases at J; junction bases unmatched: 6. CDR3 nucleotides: TGTGCCAGCAGCGAACAGGGGCGGACTGGAAACACCATATATTTT. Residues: CASSEQGRTGNTIYF.

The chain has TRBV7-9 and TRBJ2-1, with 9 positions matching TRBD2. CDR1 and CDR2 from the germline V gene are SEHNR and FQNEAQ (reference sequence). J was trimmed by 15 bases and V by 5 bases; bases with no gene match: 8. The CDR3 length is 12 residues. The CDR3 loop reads CASSPTGREGFF. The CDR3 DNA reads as TGTGCCAGCAGCCCGACTGGGCGGGAGGGGTTCTTC.

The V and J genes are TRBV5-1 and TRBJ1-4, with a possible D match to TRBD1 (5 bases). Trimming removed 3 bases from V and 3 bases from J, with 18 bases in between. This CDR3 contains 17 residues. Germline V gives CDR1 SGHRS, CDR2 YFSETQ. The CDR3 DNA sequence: TGCGCCAGCAGCTCCTACCCGAGCCGGGGCCCTAATGAAAAACTGTTTTTT. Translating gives CASSSYPSRGPNEKLFF. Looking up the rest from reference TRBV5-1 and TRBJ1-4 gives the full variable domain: KAGVTQTPRYLIKTRGQQVTLSCSPISGHRSVSWYQQTPGQGLQFLFEYFSETQRNKGNFPGRFSGRQFSNSRSEMNVSTLELGDSALYLCASSSYPSRGPNEKLFFGSGTQLSVL.

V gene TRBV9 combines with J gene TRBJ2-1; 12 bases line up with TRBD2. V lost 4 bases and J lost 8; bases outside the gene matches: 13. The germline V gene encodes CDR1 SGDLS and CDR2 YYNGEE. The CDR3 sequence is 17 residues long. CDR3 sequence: CASSSPQLTSGRHEQFF. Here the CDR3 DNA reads TGTGCCAGCAGCTCACCTCAATTGACTAGCGGGAGACATGAGCAGTTCTTC.

CDR3 sequence reads: CASSPRPTGTGTDTQYF. The CDR3 nucleotides read TGTGCCAGCTCACCGCGCCCTACTGGGACCGGCACAGATACGCAGTATTTT. This chain links TRBV18 with TRBJ2-3; D tentatively fits TRBD1 or TRBD2 (5 bases each). CDR3 length equals 17 residues. V lost 3 bases and J lost 1, with 17 bases in between. The V gene's germline CDR1 is KGHSH and CDR2 LQKENI.

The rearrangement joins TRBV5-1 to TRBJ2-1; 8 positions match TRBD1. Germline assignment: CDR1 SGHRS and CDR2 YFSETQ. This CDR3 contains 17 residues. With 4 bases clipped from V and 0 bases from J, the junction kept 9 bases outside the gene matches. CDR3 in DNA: TGCGCCAGCAGCCCAGGACAGGGCCTTAGCTCCTACAATGAGCAGTTCTTC. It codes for CASSPGQGLSSYNEQFF.

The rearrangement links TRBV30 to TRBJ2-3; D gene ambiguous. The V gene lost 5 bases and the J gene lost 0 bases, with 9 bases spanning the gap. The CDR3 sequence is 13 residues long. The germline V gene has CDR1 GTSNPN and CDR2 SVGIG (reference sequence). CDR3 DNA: TGTGCCTGGCATAAAACTAGCACAGATACGCAGTATTTT. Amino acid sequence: CAWHKTSTDTQYF.

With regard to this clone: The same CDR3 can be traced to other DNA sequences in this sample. The DNA of the CDR3 is TGCAGCGTTGTGGGGGGGTCCTACAATGAGCAGTTCTTC. Its translation is CSVVGGSYNEQFF. The chain carries TRBV29-1 and TRBJ2-1, with 7 nucleotides matching TRBD2. This CDR3 has 13 residues. Germline V CDR1 and CDR2: SQVTM, ANQGSEA. V dropped 4 bases and J dropped 1; count of bases not matched to a gene: 1.

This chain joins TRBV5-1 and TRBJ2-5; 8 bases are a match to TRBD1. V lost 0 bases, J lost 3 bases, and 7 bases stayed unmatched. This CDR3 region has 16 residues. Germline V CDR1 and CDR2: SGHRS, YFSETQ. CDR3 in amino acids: CASSLAIGTGEETQYF. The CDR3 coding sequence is TGCGCCAGCAGCTTGGCCATCGGGACAGGCGAAGAGACCCAGTACTTC.